The TCR beta chain described here comes from a study of blood T cell repertoires in COVID-19. Study summary: The United States, Italy and Spain supplied acute and convalescent COVID-19 samples. The analysed material was cDNA or gDNA that came from T cells, B-cell-depleted T cells, or PBMCs.

Original analysis: Counts of nucleated cells, estimated from reference gene primer amplification, were obtained. Some clones are missing from TCRdb's copy, which holds only in-frame ones; the method was immunoSEQ multiplex PCR. The V and J calls and the clone size are those of that table, but D and trimming were determined from the DNA. The sample has some 200,000 clones; about 79% are singletons. CDR1 and CDR2 (germline): SGHTA, FQGNSA. V shed 1 base and J shed 7 bases, with 14 bases lying between them. The CDR3 sequence is 14 residues long. Sequencing was performed on peripheral blood. The TCR originated in a human donor in a cohort sampled during active COVID-19. The chain joins TRBV7-2 to TRBJ2-7; D perhaps matches TRBD2 (6 bases). The CDR3 loop reads CASSLVGGGGEQYF. CDR3 DNA sequence: TGTGCCAGCAGCTTAGTGGGGGGAGGCGGGGAGCAGTACTTC.